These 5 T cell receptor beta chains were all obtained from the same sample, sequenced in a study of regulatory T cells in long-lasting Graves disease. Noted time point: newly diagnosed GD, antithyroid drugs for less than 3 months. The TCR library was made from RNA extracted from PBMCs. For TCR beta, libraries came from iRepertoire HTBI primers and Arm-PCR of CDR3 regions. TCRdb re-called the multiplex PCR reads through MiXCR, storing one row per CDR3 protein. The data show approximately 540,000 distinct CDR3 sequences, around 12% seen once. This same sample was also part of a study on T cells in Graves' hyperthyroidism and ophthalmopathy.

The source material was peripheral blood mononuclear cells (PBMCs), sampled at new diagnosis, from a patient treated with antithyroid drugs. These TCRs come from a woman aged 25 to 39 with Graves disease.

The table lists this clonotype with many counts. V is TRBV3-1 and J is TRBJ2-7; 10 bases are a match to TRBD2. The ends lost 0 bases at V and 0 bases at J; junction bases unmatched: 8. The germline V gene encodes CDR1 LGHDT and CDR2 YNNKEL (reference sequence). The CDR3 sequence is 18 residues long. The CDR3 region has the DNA TGTGCCAGCAGCCAAGATACCGCACTAGCGGGGACCTCCTACGAGCAGTACTTC. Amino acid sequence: CASSQDTALAGTSYEQYF.

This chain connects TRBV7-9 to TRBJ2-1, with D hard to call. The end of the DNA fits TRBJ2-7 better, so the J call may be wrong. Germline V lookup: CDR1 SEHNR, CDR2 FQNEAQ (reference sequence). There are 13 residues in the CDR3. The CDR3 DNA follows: TGTGCCAGCAGCCCCCTCTCTTACTACGAGCAGTACTTC. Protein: CASSPLSYYEQYF.

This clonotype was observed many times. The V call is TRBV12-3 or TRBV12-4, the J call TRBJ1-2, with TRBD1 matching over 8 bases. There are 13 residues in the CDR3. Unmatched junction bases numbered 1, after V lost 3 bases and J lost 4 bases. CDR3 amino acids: CASSFTGGYGYTF. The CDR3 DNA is TGTGCCAGCAGTTTCACAGGGGGCTATGGCTACACCTTC.

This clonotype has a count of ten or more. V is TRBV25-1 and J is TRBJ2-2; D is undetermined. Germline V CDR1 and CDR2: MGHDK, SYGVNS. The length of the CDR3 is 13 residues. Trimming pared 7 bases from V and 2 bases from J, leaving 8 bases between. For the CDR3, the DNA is TGTGCCAGCACGTTGGGCAACACCGGGGAGCTGTTTTTT. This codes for CASTLGNTGELFF.

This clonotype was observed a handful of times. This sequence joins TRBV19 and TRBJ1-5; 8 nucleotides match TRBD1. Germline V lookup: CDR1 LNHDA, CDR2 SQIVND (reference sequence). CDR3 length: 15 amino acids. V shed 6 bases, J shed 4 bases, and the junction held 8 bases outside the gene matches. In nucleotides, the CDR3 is TGTGCCAGTAGGGGACAGGCGGTGTTAAATCAGCCCCAGCATTTT. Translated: CASRGQAVLNQPQHF.